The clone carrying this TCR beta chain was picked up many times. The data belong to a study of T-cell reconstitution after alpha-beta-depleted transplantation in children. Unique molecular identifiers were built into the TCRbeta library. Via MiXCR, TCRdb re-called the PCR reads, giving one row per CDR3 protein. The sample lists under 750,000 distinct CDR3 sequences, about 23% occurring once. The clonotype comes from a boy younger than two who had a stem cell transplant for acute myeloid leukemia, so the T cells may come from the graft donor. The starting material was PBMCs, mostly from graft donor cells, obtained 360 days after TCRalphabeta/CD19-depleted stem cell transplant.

The CDR3 spells CSASMLQETQYF. The CDR3 region has the DNA TGCAGTGCTAGCATGCTCCAAGAGACCCAGTACTTC. The genes are TRBV20-1 and TRBJ2-5; D ambiguous. The V end lost 3 bases, the J end lost 1 base, and 6 bases lay between the germline ends. This CDR3 contains 12 residues. Germline loops: CDR1 DFQATT, CDR2 SNEGSKA (reference sequence).